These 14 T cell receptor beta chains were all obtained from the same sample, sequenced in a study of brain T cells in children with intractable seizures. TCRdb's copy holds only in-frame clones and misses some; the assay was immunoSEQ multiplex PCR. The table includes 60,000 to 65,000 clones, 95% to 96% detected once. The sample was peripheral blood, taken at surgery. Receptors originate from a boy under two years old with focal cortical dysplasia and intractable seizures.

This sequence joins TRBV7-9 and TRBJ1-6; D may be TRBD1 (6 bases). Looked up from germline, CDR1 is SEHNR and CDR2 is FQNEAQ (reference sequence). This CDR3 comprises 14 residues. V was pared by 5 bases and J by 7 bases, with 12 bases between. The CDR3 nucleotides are TGTGCCAGCAGCAAAGTCCAGGGGAATTCACCCCTCCACTTT. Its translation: CASSKVQGNSPLHF.

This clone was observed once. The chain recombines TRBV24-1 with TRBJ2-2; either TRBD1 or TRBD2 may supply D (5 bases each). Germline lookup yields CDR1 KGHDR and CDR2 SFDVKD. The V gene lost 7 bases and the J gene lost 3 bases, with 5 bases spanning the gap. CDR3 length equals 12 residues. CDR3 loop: CATRGDTGELFF. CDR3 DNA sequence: TGTGCCACCAGGGGGGACACCGGGGAGCTGTTTTTT.

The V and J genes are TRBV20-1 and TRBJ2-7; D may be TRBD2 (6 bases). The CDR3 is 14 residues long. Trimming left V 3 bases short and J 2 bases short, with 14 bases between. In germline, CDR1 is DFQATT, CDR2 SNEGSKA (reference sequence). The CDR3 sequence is CSASLAYLTYEQYF. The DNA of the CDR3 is TGCAGTGCTAGTCTAGCGTACTTAACCTACGAGCAGTACTTC.

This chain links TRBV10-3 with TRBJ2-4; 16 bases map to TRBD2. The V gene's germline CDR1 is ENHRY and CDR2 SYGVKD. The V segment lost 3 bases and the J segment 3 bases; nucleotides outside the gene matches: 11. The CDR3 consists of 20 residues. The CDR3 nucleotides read TGTGCCATCAGTGACTTTATCGTAGGGACTAGCGGGAGGGTCAAAAACATTCAGTACTTC. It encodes CAISDFIVGTSGRVKNIQYF.

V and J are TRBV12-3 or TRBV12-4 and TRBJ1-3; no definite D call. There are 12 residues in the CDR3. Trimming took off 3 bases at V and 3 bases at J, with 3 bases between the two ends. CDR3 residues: CASSFLGNTIYF. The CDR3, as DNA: TGTGCCAGCAGTTTCCTTGGAAACACCATATATTTT.

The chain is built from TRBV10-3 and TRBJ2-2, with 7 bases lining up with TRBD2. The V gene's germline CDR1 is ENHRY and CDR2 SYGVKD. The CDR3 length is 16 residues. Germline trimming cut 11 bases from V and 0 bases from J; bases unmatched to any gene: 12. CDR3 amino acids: CASLAEGNSNTGELFF. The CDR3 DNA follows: TGTGCCTCGCTAGCGGAGGGGAATTCGAACACCGGGGAGCTGTTTTTT.

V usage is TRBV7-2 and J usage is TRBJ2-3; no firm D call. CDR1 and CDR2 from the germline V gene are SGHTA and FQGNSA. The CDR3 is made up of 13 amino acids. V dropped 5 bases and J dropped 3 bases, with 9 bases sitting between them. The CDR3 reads CASSRLGTDTQYF. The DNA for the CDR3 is TGTGCCAGCAGCAGACTGGGAACAGATACGCAGTATTTT.

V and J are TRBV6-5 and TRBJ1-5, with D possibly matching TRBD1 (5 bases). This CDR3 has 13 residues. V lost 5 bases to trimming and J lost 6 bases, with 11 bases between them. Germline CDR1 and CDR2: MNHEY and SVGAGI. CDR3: CASSTGVSQPQHF. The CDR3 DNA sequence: TGTGCCAGCAGTACGGGGGTGAGTCAGCCCCAGCATTTT.

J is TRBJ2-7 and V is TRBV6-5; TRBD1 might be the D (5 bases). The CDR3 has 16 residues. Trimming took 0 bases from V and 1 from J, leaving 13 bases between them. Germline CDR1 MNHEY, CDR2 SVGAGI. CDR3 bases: TGTGCCAGCAGTTACTCCTCAGGGCAAGGGTCCTACGAGCAGTACTTC. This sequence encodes CASSYSSGQGSYEQYF.

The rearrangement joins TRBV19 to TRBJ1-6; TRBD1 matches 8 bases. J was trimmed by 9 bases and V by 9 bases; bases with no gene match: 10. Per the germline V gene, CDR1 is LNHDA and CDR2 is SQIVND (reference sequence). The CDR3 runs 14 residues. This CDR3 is CASQDRGISSPLHF. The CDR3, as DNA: TGTGCCAGCCAAGACAGGGGAATATCTTCACCCCTCCACTTT.

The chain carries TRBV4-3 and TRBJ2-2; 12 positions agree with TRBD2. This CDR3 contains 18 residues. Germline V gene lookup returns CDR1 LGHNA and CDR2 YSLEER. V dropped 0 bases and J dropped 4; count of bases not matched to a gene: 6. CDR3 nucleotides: TGCGCCAGCAGCCAAGACCCCCTAGCGGGGGGGAGCACCGGGGAGCTGTTTTTT. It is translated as CASSQDPLAGGSTGELFF.

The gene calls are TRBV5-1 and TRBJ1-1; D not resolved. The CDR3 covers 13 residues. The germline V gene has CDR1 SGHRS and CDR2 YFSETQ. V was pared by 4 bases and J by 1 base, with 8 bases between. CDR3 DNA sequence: TGCGCCAGCAGCCTCCTTCAGAACACTGAAGCTTTCTTT. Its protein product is CASSLLQNTEAFF.

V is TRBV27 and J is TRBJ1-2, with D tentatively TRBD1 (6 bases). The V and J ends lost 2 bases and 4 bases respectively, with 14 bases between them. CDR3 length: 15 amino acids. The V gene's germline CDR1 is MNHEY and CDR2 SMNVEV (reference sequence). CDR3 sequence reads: CASSLQGQPIYGYTF. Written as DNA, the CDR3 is TGTGCCAGCAGTTTACAGGGACAACCCATCTATGGCTACACCTTC.

CDR3 DNA sequence: TGTGCCAGCAGCCAACGATTGGAGGGCTATGGCTACACCTTC. Amino acids: CASSQRLEGYGYTF. The chain couples TRBV3-1 (or the pseudogene TRBV3-2) to TRBJ1-2; D not resolved. The V gene's germline CDR1 is LGHDT and CDR2 YNNKEL (reference sequence). V gave up 2 bases and J gave up 4 bases, with 11 bases separating them. The CDR3 spans 14 residues.